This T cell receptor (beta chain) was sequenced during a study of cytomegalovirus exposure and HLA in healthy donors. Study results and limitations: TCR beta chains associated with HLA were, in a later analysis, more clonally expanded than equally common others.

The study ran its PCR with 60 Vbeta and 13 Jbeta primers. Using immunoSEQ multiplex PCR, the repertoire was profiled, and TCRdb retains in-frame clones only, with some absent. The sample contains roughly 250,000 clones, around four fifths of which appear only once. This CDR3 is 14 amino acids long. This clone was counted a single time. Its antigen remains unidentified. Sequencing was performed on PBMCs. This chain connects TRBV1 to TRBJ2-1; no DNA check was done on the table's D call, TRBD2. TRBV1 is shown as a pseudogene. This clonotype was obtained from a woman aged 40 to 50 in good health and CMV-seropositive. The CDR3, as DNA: TGCACCAGCAGCCTCCCCGGGTCCTACAATGAGCAGTTCTTC. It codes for CTSSLPGSYNEQFF.